This TCR beta chain was profiled in a study of shared clonotypes between healthy human individuals. V dropped 2 bases and J dropped 7 bases, with 18 bases sitting between them. Germline CDR1 is SGHNT and CDR2 is YENEEA. The CDR3 loop spans 15 amino acids. Clones were read by immunoSEQ multiplex PCR, and TCRdb kept only the in-frame ones, dropping some. The profile shows about 530,000 clones, 90% to 96% of them singletons. Sequences were obtained from naive CD4+ T cells sorted from blood. This sample's subset: CD45RA+ positively selected. The sequence was obtained from a woman in her twenties or thirties in good health. The chain employs TRBV11-3 and TRBJ2-7; D assignment may be TRBD1 or TRBD2 (5 bases each). The CDR3 DNA reads TGTGCCAGCAGCTTACAGGGCTCCGCAACGGGGGAGCAGTACTTC. Amino acids: CASSLQGSATGEQYF.